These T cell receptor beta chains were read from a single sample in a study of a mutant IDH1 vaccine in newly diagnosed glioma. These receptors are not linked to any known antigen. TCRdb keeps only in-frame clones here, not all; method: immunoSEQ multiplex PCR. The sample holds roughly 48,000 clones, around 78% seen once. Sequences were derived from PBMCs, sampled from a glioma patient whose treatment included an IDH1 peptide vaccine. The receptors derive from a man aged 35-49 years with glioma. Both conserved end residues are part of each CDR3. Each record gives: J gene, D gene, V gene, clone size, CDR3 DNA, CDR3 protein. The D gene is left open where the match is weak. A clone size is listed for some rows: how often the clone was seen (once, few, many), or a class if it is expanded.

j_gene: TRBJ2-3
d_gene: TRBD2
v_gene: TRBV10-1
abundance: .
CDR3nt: TGCGCCAGCAGTGATAGCGGGAGCACAGATACGCAGTATTTT
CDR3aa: CASSDSGSTDTQYF

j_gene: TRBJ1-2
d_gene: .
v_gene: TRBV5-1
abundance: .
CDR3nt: TGCGCCAGCAGCTTGGCCTACAACTATGGCTACACCTTC
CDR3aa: CASSLAYNYGYTF

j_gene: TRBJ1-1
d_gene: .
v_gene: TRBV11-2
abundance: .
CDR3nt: TGTGCCAGCTCCACTGGGGGGGGATGGGACACTGAAGCTTTCTTT
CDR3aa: CASSTGGGWDTEAFF

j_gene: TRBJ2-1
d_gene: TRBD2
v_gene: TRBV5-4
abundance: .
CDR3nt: TGTGCCAGCAGCTCGGGGACTAGCGGGATTTCTAGGAATGAGCAGTTCTTC
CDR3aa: CASSSGTSGISRNEQFF

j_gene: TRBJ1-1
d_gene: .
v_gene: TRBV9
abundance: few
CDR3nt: TGTGCCAGCAGAGCAGAACAGGGTCTGAACACTGAAGCTTTCTTT
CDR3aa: CASRAEQGLNTEAFF

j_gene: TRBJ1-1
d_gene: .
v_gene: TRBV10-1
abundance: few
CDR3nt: TGCGCCAGCAGTGAGGGACATTTCCTCGCTTTCTTT
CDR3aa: CASSEGHFLAFF

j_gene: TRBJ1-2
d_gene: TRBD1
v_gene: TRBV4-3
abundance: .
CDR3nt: TGCGCCAGCAGCCGCGGGACAGGGGATTTCTATGGCTACACCTTC
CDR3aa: CASSRGTGDFYGYTF

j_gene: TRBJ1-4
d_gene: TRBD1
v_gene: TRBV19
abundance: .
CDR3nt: TGTGCCACTGAACAGGGGGCAGGGGAAAAACTGTTTTTT
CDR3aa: CATEQGAGEKLFF

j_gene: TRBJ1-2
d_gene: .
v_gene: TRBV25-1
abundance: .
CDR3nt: TGTGCCAGCAGTACGTTACAACAGGGAAGCGGCTACACCTTC
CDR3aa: CASSTLQQGSGYTF

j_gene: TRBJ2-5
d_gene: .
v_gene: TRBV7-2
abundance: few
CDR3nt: TGTGCCAGCAGCTTAGGTCGCGGGCCCCTTGGGGAGACCCAGTACTTC
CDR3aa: CASSLGRGPLGETQYF

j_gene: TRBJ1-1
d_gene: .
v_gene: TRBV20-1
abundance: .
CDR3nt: TGCAGCGCTTGGGAGCAGACTGAAGCTTTCTTT
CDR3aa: CSAWEQTEAFF

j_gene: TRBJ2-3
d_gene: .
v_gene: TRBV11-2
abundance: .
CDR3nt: TGTGCCAGCAGCTTAATGGCACCGAGCACAGATACGCAGTATTTT
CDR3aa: CASSLMAPSTDTQYF

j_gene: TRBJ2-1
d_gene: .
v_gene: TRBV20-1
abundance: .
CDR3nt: TGCAGTGCAGCCCACTACAATGAGCAGTTCTTC
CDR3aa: CSAAHYNEQFF

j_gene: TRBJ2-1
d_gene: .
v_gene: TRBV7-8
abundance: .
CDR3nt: TGTGCCAGCAGCTTAGAAGTAGGATCCCTGAGGTACAATGAGCAGTTCTTC
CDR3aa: CASSLEVGSLRYNEQFF

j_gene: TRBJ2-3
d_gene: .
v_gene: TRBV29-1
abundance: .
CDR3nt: TGCAGCGTTGTGGGGATGGATACGCAGTATTTT
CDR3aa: CSVVGMDTQYF

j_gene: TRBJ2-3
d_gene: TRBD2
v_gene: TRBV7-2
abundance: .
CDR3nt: TGTGCCAGCAGCTTCCGTAGGGACTATAACACAGATACGCAGTATTTT
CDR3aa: CASSFRRDYNTDTQYF

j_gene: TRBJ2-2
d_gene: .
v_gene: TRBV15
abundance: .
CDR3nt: TGTGCCACCAGCAGGACCTCCGGGACGGGGAACACCGGGGAGCTGTTTTTT
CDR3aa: CATSRTSGTGNTGELFF

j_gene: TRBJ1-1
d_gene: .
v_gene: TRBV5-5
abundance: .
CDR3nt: TGTGCCAGCAGCTTGGATGTGGGGGCCTACACTGAAGCTTTCTTT
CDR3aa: CASSLDVGAYTEAFF

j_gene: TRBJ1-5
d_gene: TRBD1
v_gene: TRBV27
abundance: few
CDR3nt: TGTGCCAGCAGTTTCCTGCGGGACAGAAATCAGCCCCAGCATTTT
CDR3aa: CASSFLRDRNQPQHF

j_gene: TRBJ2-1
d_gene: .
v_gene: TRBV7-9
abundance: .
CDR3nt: TGTGCCAGCAGCCCCAGTTGGGGGGGGCAAAATGAGCAGTTCTTC
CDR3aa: CASSPSWGGQNEQFF

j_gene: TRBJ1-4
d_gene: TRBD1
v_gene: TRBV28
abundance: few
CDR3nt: TGTGCCAGCCTACAGGGGGAAGGTGAAAAACTGTTTTTT
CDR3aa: CASLQGEGEKLFF

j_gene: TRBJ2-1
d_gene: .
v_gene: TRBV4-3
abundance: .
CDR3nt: TGCGCCAGCAGCCAAGAACTCCCAGGGAACTTAGTGAATGAGCAGTTCTTC
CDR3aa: CASSQELPGNLVNEQFF

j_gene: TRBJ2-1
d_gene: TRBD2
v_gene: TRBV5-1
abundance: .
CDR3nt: TGCGCCAGCAGCCGGACTAGCGGGAGGGCGGGTTATCCGAAAGAGCAGTTCTTC
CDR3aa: CASSRTSGRAGYPKEQFF

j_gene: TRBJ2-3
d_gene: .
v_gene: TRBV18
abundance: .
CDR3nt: TGTGCCAGCTCACCAGGTGGTGCAGATACGCAGTATTTT
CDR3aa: CASSPGGADTQYF

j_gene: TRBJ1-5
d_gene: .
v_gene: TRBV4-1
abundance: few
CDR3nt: TGCGCCAGCAGCCAAGATAAAGGACAGATTAATCAGCCCCAGCATTTT
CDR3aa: CASSQDKGQINQPQHF

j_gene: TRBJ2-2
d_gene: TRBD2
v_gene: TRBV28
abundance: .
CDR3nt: TGTGCCAGCAGTACCCCAGCGGTAGCGGGAGACCCCGACACCGGGGAGCTGTTTTTT
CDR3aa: CASSTPAVAGDPDTGELFF

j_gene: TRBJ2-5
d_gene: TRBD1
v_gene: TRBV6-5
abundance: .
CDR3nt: TGTGCCAGCAGTCAGGGGGCGACCCAGTACTTC
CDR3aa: CASSQGATQYF

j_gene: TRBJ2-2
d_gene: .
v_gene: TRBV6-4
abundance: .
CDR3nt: TGTGCCAGCAGTGTTGGTGGGGGTTTCACCGGGGAGCTGTTTTTT
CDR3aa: CASSVGGGFTGELFF

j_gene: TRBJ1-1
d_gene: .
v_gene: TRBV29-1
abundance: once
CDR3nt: TGCAGCGTTGACGGGGGCTTGATGTCTGAAGCTTTCTTT
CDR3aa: CSVDGGLMSEAFF

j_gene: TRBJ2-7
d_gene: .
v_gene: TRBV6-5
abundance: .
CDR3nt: TGTGCCAGCAGTTACTCGAGGGACGGGTCCTACGAGCAGTACTTC
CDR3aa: CASSYSRDGSYEQYF

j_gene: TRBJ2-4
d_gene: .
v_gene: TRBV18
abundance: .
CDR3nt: TGTGCCAGCTCACCAGGGGACGTTACCAAAAACATTCAGTACTTC
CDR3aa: CASSPGDVTKNIQYF

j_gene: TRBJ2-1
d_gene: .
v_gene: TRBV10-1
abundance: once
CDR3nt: TGCGCCAGCAGTGAGACCGGGAGTTGGTACAATGAGCAGTTCTTC
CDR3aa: CASSETGSWYNEQFF